The sequence of this T cell receptor beta chain was determined in a study of T cells after yellow fever vaccination. Study in general: Each low-cell-number fraction was prepared by means of SMART-Seq v4 Ultra Low Input.

A word on this clonotype: Its specificity is not known.

Study observations and caveats: High-abundance clonotypes from the bulk population could contaminate FACS-sorted repertoires. Weaker, the secondary response had a peak occurring faster, on day 5 versus 15.

Each CDR3 protein is one row after TCRdb ran MiXCR on the 5' RACE reads. Of about 300,000 distinct CDR3 sequences in the sample, roughly 8.7% were seen once. The receptor was derived from a man aged 18 to 29 who received the YFV17D yellow fever vaccine. Sequencing used CD4+ T cells sorted from PBMCs, obtained 5 days after the yellow fever booster vaccination.

CDR3 in DNA: TGTGCCAGTAGGGTCGGTAAAGTGCATTCACCCCTCCACTTT. Translation: CASRVGKVHSPLHF. V and J are TRBV19 and TRBJ1-6, with D hard to call. Germline loops: CDR1 LNHDA, CDR2 SQIVND (reference sequence). Trimming left V 6 bases short and J 8 bases short, with 14 bases between. The CDR3 is made up of 14 amino acids.